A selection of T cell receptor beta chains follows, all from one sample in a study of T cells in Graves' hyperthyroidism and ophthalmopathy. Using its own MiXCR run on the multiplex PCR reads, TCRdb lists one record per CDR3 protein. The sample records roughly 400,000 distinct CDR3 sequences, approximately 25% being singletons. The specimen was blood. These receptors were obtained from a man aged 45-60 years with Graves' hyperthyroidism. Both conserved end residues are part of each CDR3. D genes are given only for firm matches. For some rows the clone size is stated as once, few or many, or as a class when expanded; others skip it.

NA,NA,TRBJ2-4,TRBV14,TGTGCCAGCAGCCATACGGCTGGTTTCCAAGCCAAAAACATTCAGTACTTC,CASSHTAGFQAKNIQYF
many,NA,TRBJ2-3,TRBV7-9,TGTGCCAGCAGCTTAGCGAGCGGGCGCGATACGCAGTATTTT,CASSLASGRDTQYF
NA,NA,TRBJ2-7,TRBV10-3,TGTGCCATCAGTAACCCACACGAGCAGTACTTC,CAISNPHEQYF
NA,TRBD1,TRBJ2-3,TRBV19,TGTGCCAGTAGTTCCCGACAGGGGGGTAAGCAGTATTTT,CASSSRQGGKQYF
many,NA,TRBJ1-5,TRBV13,TGTGCCAGCAGCAAGGACGGTGATCAGCCCCAGCATTTT,CASSKDGDQPQHF
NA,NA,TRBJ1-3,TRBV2,TGTGCCAGCAGTGCAGACACTCTCTCTGGAAACACCATATATTTT,CASSADTLSGNTIYF
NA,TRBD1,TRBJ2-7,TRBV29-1,TGCAGCGTTGACAGGGGGTCCTCCTACGAGCAGTACTTC,CSVDRGSSYEQYF
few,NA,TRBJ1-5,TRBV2,TGTGCCAGCAAATCGTGGGGTGGTGATCAGCCCCAGCATTTT,CASKSWGGDQPQHF
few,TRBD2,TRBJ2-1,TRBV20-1,TGCAGTGCTAGTAAGGTACTAGCGGGAGGCAATGAGCAGTTCTTC,CSASKVLAGGNEQFF
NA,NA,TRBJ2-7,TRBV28,TGTGCCAGCAGGTATGTAGGACAGAATCCCTACGAGCAGTACTTC,CASRYVGQNPYEQYF
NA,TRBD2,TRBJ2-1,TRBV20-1,TGCAGTGCCTTACGGACTAGCGGGAGGTCCTACAATGAGCAGTTCTTC,CSALRTSGRSYNEQFF
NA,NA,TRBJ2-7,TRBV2,TGTGCCAGCAGTGAATGGGGAAATCTCTACGAGCAGTACTTC,CASSEWGNLYEQYF
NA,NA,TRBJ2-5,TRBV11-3,TGTGCCAGCAGCTCCCGGGACCTCCAAGAGACCCGGTACTTC,CASSSRDLQETRYF
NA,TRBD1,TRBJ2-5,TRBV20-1,TGCAGTGCGACCGGGACAGCTAGGGAGACCCAGTACTTC,CSATGTARETQYF
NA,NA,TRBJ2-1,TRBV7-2,TGTGCCAGCAGCTTAGAAGGACGGATTAAAAAACTAAGATACAATGAGCAGTTCTTC,CASSLEGRIKKLRYNEQFF
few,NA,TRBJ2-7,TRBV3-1,TGTGCCAGCAGCCAAGAGGTGCGTCAGTCCTACGAGCAGTACTTC,CASSQEVRQSYEQYF
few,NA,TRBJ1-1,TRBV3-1,TGTGCCAGCATGGACTCCAACACTGAAGCTTTCTTT,CASMDSNTEAFF
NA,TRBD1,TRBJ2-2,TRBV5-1,TGCGCCAGCCGCCAAGGGGGCAGGAGCACCGGGGAGCTGTTTTTT,CASRQGGRSTGELFF
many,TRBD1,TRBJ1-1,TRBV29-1,TGCAGCGCAATAGGACAGGGGTACACTGAAGCTTTCTTT,CSAIGQGYTEAFF
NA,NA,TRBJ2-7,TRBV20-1,TGCAGTGCTAGATCATTAATAGGCTACGAGCAGTACTTC,CSARSLIGYEQYF
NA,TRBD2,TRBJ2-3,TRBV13,TGTGCCAGCAGTTTAAGACTAGCAGAAGGAGATACGCAGTATTTT,CASSLRLAEGDTQYF
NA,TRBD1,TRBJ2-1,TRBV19,TGTGCCAGCCAGGGACAGGGAAAGTACAATGAGCAGTTCTTC,CASQGQGKYNEQFF
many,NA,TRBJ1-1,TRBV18,TGTGCCAGCTCACCATCCACCCGATATGAAGCTTTCTTT,CASSPSTRYEAFF
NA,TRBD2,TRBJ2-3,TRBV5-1,TGCGCCAGCAGGTTCAGCGGGAGGGCGACAGATACGCAGTATTTT,CASRFSGRATDTQYF
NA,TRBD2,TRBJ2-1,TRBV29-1,TGCAGCGTTGAATCTACTAGCGGGAGAAATGAGCAGTTCTTC,CSVESTSGRNEQFF
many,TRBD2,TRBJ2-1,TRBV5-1,TGCGCCAGCAGCTTAGTAGCGGGATCATACAATGAGCAGTTCTTC,CASSLVAGSYNEQFF
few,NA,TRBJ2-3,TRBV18,TGTGCCAGCTCACGAGGGGCATCAGTCACAGATACGCAGTATTTT,CASSRGASVTDTQYF
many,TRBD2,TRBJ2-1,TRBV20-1,TGCAGTGCCACCCGAGCTAGCGGGAGGGATGAGCAGTTCTTC,CSATRASGRDEQFF
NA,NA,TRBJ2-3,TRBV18,TGTGCCAGCTCACCACCGGTGCCAGATACGCAGTATTTT,CASSPPVPDTQYF
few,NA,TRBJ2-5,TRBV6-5,TGTGCCAGCAGTTACGGCTCAGGAGAGACCCAGTACTTC,CASSYGSGETQYF
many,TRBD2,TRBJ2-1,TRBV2,TGTGCCAGCACGGCGGCTAGCGGTTCCGTCCCCCGGCAGTTCTTC,CASTAASGSVPRQFF
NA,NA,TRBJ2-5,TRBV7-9,TGTGCCAGCAGCCCTCCCTCTTGGGGTGAAGAGACCCAGTACTTC,CASSPPSWGEETQYF
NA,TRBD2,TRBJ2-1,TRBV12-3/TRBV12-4,TGTGCCAGCAGTGTCAGCGGGACTCCCCACAATGAGCAGTTCTTC,CASSVSGTPHNEQFF
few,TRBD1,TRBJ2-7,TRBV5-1,TGCGCCAGCAGCCAATCGACAGGGCTCGAGCAGTACTTC,CASSQSTGLEQYF